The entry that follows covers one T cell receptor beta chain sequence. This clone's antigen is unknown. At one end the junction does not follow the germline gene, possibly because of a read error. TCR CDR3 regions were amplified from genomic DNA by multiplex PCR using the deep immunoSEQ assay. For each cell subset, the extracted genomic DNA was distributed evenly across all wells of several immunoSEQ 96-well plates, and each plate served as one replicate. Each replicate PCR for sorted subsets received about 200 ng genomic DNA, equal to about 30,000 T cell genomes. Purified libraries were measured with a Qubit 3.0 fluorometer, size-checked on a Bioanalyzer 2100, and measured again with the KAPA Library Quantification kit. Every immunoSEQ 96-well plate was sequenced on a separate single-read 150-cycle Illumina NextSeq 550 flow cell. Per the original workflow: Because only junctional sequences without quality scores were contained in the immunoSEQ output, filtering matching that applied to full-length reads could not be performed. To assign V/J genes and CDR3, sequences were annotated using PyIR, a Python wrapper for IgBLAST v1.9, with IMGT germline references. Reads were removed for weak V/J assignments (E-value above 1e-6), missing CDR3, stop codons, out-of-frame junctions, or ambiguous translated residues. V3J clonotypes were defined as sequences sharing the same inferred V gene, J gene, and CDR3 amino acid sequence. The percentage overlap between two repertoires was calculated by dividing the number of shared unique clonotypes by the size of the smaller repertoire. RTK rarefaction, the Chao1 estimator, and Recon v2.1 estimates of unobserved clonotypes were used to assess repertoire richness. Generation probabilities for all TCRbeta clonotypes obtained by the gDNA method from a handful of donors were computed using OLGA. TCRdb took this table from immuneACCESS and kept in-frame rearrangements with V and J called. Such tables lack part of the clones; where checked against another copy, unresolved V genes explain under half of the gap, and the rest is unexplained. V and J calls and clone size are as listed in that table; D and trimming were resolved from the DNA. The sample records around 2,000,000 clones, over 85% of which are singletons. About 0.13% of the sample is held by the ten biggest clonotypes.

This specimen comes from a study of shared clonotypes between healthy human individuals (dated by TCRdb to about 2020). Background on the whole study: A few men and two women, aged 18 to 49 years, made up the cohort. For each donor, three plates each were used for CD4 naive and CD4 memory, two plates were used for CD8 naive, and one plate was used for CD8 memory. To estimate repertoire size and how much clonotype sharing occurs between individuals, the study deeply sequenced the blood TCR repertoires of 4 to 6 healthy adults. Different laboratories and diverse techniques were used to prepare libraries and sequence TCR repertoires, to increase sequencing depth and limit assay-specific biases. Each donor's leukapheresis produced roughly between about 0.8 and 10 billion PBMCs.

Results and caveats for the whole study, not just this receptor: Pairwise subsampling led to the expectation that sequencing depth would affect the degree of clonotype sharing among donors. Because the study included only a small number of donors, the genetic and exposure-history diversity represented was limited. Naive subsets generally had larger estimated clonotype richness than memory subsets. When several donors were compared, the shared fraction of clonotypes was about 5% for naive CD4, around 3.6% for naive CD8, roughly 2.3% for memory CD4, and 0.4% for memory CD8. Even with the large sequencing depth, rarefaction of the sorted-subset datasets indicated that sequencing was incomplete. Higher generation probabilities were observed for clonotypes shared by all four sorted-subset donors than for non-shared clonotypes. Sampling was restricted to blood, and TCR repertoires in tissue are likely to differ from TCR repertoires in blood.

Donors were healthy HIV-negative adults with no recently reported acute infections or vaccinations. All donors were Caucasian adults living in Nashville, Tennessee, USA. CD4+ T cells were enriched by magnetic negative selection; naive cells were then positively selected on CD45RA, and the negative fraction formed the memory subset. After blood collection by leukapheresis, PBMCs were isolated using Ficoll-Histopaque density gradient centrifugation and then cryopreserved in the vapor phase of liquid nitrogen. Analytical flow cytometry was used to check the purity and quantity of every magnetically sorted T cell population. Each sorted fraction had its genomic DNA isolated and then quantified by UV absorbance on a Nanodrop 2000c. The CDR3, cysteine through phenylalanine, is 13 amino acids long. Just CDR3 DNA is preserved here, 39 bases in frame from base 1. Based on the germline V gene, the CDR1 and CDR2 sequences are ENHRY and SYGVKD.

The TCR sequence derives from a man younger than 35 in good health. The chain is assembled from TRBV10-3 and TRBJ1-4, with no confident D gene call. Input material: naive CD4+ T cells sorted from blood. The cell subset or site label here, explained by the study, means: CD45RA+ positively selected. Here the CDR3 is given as CAISESLFEKLVF. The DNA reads TGTGCCATCAGTGAGAGTCTGTTTGAAAAACTGGTTTTT.